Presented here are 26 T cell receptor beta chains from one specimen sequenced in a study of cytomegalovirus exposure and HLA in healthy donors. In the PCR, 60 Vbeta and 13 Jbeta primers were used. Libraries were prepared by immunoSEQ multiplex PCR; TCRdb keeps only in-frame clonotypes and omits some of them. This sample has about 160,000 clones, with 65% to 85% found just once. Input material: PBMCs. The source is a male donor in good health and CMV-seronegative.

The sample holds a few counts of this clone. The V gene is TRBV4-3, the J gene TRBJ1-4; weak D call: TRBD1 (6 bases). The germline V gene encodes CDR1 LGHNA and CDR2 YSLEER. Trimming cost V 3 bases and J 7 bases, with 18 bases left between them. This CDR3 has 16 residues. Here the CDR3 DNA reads TGCGCCAGCAGCCAGGGGAACAGGGAAGGGCGTGAAAAACTGTTTTTT. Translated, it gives CASSQGNREGREKLFF.

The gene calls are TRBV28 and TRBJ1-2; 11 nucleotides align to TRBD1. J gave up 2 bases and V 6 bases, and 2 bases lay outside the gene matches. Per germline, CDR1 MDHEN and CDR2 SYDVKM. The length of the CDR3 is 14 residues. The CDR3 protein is CASRRTGGNYGYTF. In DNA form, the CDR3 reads TGTGCCAGCAGACGGACAGGGGGCAACTATGGCTACACCTTC.

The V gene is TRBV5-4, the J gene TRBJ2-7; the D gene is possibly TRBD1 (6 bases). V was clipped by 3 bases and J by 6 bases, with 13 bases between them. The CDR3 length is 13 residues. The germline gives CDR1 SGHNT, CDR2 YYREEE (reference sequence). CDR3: CASSSTGFGEQYF. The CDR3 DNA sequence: TGTGCCAGCAGCTCCACAGGGTTTGGCGAGCAGTACTTC.

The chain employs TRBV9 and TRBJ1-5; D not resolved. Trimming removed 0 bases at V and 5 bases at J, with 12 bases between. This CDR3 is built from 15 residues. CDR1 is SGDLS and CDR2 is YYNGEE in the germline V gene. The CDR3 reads CASSVAGLPYQPQHF. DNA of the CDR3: TGTGCCAGCAGCGTAGCCGGTCTACCCTATCAGCCCCAGCATTTT.

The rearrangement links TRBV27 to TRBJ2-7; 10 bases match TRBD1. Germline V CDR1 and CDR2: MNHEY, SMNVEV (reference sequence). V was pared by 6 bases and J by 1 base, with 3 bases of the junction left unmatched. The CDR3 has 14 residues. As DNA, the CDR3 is TGTGCCAGCAGGCGGACAGGGGGGTCCTACGAGCAGTACTTC. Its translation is CASRRTGGSYEQYF.

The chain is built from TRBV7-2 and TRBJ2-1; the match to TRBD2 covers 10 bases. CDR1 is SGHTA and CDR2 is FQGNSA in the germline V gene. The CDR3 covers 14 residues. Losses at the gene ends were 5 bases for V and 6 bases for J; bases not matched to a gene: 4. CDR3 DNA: TGTGCCAGCAGCCTGACTAGCGGGTTCAATGAGCAGTTCTTC. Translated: CASSLTSGFNEQFF.

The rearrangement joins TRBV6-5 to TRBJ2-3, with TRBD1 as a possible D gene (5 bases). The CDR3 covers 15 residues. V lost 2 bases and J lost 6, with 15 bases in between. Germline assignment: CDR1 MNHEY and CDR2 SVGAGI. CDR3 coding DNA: TGTGCCAGCAGTTACGGAGCCCCCCCAGGGGATACGCAGTATTTT. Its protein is CASSYGAPPGDTQYF.

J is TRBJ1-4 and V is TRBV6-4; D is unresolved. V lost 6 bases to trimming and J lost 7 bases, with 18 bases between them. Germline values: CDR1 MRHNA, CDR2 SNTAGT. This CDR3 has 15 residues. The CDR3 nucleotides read TGTGCCAGCAGGATCCCGCCCAGAGGAGGTGAAAAACTGTTTTTT. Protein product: CASRIPPRGGEKLFF.

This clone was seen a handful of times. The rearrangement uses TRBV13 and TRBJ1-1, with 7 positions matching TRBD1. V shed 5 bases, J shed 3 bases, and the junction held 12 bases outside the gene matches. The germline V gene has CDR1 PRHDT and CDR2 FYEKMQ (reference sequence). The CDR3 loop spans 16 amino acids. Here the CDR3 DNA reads TGTGCCAGCAGCACCAGGGGGTATCGTAGTTACACTGAAGCTTTCTTT. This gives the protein CASSTRGYRSYTEAFF.

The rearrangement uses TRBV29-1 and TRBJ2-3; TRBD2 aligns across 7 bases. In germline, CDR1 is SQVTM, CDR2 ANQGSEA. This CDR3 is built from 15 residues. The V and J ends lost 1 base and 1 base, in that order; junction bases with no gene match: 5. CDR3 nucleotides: TGCAGCGTTGAAGGACGCGGGGGACGCACAGATACGCAGTATTTT. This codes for CSVEGRGGRTDTQYF.

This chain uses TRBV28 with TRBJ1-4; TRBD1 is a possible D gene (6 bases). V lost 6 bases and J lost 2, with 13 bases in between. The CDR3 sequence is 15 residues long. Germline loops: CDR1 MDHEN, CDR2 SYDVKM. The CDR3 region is CASSLNRATNEKLFF. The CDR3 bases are TGTGCCAGCAGCCTAAACAGGGCTACTAATGAAAAACTGTTTTTT.

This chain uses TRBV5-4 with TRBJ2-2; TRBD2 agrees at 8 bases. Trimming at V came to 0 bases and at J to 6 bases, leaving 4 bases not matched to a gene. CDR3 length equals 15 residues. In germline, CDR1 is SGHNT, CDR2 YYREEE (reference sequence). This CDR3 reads CASSLAGGAPGELFF. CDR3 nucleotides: TGTGCCAGCAGCTTGGCGGGGGGGGCCCCCGGGGAGCTGTTTTTT.

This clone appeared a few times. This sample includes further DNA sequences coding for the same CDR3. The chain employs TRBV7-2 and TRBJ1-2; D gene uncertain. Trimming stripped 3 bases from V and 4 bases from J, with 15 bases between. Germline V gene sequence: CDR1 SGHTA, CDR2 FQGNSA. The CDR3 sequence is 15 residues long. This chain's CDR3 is CASSLGGLPSYGYTF. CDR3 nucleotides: TGTGCCAGCAGCTTGGGCGGACTGCCCTCCTATGGCTACACCTTC.

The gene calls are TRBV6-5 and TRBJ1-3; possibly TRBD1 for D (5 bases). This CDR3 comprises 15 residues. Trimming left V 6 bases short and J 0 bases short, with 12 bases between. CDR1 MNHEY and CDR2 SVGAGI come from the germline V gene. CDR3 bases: TGTGCCAGCAGGCCCCGGGGACTCTCTGGAAACACCATATATTTT. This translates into CASRPRGLSGNTIYF.

CDR3 bases: TGTGCCAGCAGCTTAGAGGCAGGGGGCGAGCAGTACTTC. It is translated as CASSLEAGGEQYF. The chain links TRBV13 to TRBJ2-7; TRBD1 aligns across 7 bases. With V trimmed by 1 base and J by 6 bases, 3 bases remained unmatched. The CDR3 consists of 13 residues. CDR1 and CDR2 (germline): PRHDT, FYEKMQ (reference sequence).

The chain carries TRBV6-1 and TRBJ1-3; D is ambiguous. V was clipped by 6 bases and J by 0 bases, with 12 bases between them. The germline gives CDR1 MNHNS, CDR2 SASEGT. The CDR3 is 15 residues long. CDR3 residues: CASSPLMSSGNTIYF. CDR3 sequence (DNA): TGTGCCAGCAGCCCCCTCATGAGCTCTGGAAACACCATATATTTT.

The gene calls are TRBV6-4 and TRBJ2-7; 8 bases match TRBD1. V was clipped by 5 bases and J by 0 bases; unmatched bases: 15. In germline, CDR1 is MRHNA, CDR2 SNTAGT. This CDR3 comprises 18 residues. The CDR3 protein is CASSSSSTGGIRSYEQYF. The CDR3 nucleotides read TGTGCCAGCAGTTCCTCATCTACAGGGGGGATCCGCTCCTACGAGCAGTACTTC.

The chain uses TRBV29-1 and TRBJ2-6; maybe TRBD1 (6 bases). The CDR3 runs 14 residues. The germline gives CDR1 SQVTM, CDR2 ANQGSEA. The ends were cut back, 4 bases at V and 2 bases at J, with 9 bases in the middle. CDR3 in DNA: TGCAGCGTTGGAGGGGGACCTGGGGCCAACGTCCTGACTTTC. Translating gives CSVGGGPGANVLTF.

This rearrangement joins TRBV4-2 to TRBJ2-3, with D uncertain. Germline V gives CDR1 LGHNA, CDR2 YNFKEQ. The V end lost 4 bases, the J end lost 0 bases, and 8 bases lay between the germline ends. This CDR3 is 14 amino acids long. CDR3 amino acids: CASSPVWSTDTQYF. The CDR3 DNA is TGTGCCAGCAGCCCGGTTTGGAGCACAGATACGCAGTATTTT.

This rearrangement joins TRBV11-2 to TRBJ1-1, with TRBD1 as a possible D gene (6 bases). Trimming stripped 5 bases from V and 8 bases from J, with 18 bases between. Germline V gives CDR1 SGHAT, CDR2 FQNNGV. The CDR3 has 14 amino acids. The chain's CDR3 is CASSLDKGGSEAFF. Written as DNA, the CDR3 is TGTGCCAGCAGCCTGGACAAGGGGGGGTCCGAAGCTTTCTTT.

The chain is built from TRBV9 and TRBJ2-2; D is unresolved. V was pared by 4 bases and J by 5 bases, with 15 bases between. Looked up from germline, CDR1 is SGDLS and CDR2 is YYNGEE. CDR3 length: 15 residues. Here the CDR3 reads CASSLTMSKTGELFF. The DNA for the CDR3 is TGTGCCAGCAGCCTAACCATGAGTAAGACCGGGGAGCTGTTTTTT.

CDR3 DNA sequence: TGTGCCAGTAGTACCCGTCCGAGGGACAGGTCGAACACCGGGGAGCTGTTTTTT. As protein: CASSTRPRDRSNTGELFF. The rearrangement uses TRBV19 and TRBJ2-2, with 8 bases aligning to TRBD1. This CDR3 has 18 amino acids. From germline, CDR1 is LNHDA and CDR2 SQIVND (reference sequence). V shed 4 bases and J 0 bases; nucleotides not matched to a gene: 10.

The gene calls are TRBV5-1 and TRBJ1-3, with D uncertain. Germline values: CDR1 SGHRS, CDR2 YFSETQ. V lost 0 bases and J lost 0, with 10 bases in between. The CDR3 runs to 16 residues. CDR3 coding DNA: TGCGCCAGCAGCTTGGATGGAGATCCCTCTGGAAACACCATATATTTT. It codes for CASSLDGDPSGNTIYF.

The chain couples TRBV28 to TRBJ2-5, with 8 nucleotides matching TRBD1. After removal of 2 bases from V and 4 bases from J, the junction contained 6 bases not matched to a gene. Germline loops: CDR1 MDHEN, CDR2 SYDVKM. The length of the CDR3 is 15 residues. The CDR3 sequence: CASSLEQGARETQYF. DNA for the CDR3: TGTGCCAGCAGTTTAGAGCAGGGGGCCCGAGAGACCCAGTACTTC.

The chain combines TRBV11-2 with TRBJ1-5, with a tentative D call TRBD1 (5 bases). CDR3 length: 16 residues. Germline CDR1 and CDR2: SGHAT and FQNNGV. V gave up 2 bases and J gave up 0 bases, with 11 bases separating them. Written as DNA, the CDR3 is TGTGCCAGCAGCTTAAGCGGGGACCATAGCAATCAGCCCCAGCATTTT. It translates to CASSLSGDHSNQPQHF.

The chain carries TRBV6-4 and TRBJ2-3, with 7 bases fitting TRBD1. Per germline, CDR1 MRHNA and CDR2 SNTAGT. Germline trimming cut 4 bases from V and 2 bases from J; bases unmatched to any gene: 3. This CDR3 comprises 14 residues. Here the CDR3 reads CASSVGQNTDTQYF. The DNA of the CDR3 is TGTGCCAGCAGTGTGGGACAGAACACAGATACGCAGTATTTT.